This entry describes one T cell receptor beta chain. This specimen belongs to a study of OX40 agonist ivuxolimab in advanced cancers. The cohort excluded patients with autoimmune disease history or systemic immunosuppression. At baseline, cycle 4 day 1, and cycle 7 day 1, blood was sampled. Measured with immunoSEQ multiplex PCR; TCRdb has only the in-frame clones, and not every one. The sample has 8,000 to 9,500 clones, 85% to 90% seen once. Per germline, CDR1 MGHDK and CDR2 SYGVNS. Trimming removed 1 base at V and 2 bases at J, with 8 bases between. The CDR3 has 14 amino acids. The chain recombines TRBV25-1 with TRBJ1-2; D may be TRBD1 (5 bases). Here the sequenced sample was CD4+ or CD8+ T cells sorted from blood, taken in a trial of the OX40 agonist ivuxolimab. The sequence came from an adult with an advanced solid tumor such as melanoma, head and neck, liver or kidney cancer. The CDR3 region is CASSELRTNYGYTF. The CDR3 bases are TGTGCCAGCAGTGAATTGAGGACAAACTATGGCTACACCTTC.